This TCR beta chain was sequenced in a study of cytomegalovirus exposure and HLA in healthy donors. The CDR3 is 12 residues long. Germline V gene lookup returns CDR1 SGHRS and CDR2 YFSETQ. Trimming took off 1 base at V and 4 bases at J, with 5 bases between the two ends. The PCR had 60 Vbeta and 13 Jbeta primers. The method was immunoSEQ multiplex PCR; TCRdb's version includes in-frame clones alone and lacks a portion of them. The repertoire includes 65,000 to 90,000 clones, 76% of them detected once, and more than 2.5% sits in the top ten. About this clone itself: What it binds is not known.

Study conclusions and caveats: Researchers catalogued around 150 TCR beta chains as cytomegalovirus-associated. Per published accounts, TCR beta sequences correctly predicted the HLA-A and HLA-B alleles of most subjects.

The receptor comes from a man in his forties in good health and CMV-seronegative. This sequence joins TRBV5-1 and TRBJ1-2; D is unclear. Source material: PBMCs. The CDR3 region has the DNA TGCGCCAGCAGCTTGTCCAGCTATGGCTACACCTTC. Residues: CASSLSSYGYTF.